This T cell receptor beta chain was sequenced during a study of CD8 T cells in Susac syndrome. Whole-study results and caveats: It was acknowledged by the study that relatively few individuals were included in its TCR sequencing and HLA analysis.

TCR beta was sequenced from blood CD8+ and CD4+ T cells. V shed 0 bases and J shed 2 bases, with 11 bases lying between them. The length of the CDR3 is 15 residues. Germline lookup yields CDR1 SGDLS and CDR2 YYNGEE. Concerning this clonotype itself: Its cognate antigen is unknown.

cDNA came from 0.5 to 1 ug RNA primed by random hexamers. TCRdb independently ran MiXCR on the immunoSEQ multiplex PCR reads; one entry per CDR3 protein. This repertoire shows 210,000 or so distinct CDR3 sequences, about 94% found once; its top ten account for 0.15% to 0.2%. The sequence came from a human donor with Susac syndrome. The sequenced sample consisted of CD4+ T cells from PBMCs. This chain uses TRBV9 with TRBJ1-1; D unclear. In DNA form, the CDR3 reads TGTGCCAGCAGCGTAGAGAGGGATGTTAACACTGAAGCTTTCTTT. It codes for CASSVERDVNTEAFF.